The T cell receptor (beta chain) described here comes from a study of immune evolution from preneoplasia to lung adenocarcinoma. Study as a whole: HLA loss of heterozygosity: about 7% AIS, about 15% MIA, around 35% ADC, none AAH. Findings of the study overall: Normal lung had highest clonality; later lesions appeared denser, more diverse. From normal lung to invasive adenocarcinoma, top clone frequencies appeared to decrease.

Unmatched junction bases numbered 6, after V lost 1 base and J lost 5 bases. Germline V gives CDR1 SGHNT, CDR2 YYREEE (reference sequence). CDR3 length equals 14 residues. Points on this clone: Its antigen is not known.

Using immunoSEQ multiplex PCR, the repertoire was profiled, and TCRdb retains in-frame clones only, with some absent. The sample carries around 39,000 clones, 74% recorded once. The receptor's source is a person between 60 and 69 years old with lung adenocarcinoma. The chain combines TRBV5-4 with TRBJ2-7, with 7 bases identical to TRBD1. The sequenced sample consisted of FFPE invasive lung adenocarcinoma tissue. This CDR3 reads CASSLRQGSDEQYF. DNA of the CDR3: TGTGCCAGCAGCTTGAGACAGGGTTCCGACGAGCAGTACTTC.